This paragraph covers one T cell receptor (beta chain) sequence. This sample was taken from a study of technical replicates of blood from several donors. Unmatched junction bases numbered 11, after V lost 5 bases and J lost 5 bases. The CDR3 is 15 amino acids. Germline lookup yields CDR1 SNHLY and CDR2 FYNNEI. Using immunoSEQ multiplex PCR, the repertoire was profiled, and TCRdb retains in-frame clones only, with some absent. This sample has 55,000 to 85,000 clones, with around 97% found just once. V is TRBV2 and J is TRBJ1-2; TRBD1 aligns across 7 bases. This TCR was sampled from a human donor in good health. The sample comprised T cells isolated from PBMCs. CDR3 protein: CASSWRPGQWYGYTF. As DNA, the CDR3 is TGTGCCAGCAGTTGGAGACCGGGACAGTGGTATGGCTACACCTTC. The entire variable domain, with the rest obtained from reference TRBV2 and TRBJ1-2, is as follows: EPEVTQTPSHQVTQMGQEVILRCVPISNHLYFYWYRQILGQKVEFLVSFYNNEISEKSEIFDDQFSVERPDGSNFTLKIRSTKLEDSAMYFCASSWRPGQWYGYTFGSGTRLTVV.